These 21 T cell receptor beta chains originate from one sample sequenced in a study of blood T cell repertoires in COVID-19. Produced via immunoSEQ multiplex PCR; TCRdb's table is partial and in-frame only. Among around 300,000 clones listed, 70% to 90% were seen once. The specimen sequenced was peripheral blood. These receptors came from a woman in her sixties or seventies with acute or convalescent COVID-19.

This rearrangement joins TRBV5-1 to TRBJ2-7; D is undetermined. The V gene lost 3 bases and the J gene lost 6 bases, with 7 bases spanning the gap. This CDR3 has 11 amino acids. CDR1 is SGHRS, CDR2 YFSETQ, per germline. CDR3 loop: CASSYSGEQYF. The DNA for the CDR3 is TGCGCCAGCAGCTATTCGGGCGAGCAGTACTTC.

The chain is built from TRBV6-5 and TRBJ2-7, with a possible D match to TRBD1 (5 bases). The V end lost 6 bases, the J end lost 6 bases, and 12 bases lay between the germline ends. This CDR3 is 12 amino acids long. Germline loops: CDR1 MNHEY, CDR2 SVGAGI. The CDR3 loop is CASRYPQGEQYF. In nucleotides, the CDR3 is TGTGCCAGCAGATATCCCCAGGGCGAGCAGTACTTC.

This clone has just a few counts. The CDR3 reads CASSRGGADTEAFF. The CDR3 DNA follows: TGCGCCAGCAGCCGAGGGGGCGCGGACACTGAAGCTTTCTTT. The rearrangement uses TRBV5-1 and TRBJ1-1, with 7 bases fitting TRBD1. Germline V gives CDR1 SGHRS, CDR2 YFSETQ. CDR3 size: 14 residues. V trimming: 4 bases; J trimming: 3 bases; junction bases outside the gene matches: 6.

The rearrangement links TRBV18 to TRBJ1-1; D not certain. The CDR3 contains 14 residues. In germline, CDR1 is KGHSH, CDR2 LQKENI. V dropped 2 bases and J dropped 5 bases, with 12 bases sitting between them. The chain's CDR3 is CASSPDGVLTEAFF. As DNA, the CDR3 is TGTGCCAGCTCACCAGACGGGGTTCTGACTGAAGCTTTCTTT.

For this clone: Other DNA sequences in the same sample also yield this CDR3. The gene calls are TRBV18 and TRBJ1-3; no reliable D call. The germline CDR1 and CDR2 sequences are KGHSH and LQKENI. This CDR3 has 14 amino acids. V was pared by 2 bases and J by 0 bases, with 5 bases between. The CDR3 DNA sequence: TGTGCCAGCTCACCAGGGAGCTCTGGAAACACCATATATTTT. Its translation is CASSPGSSGNTIYF.

V usage is TRBV5-1 and J usage is TRBJ2-7, with TRBD2 matching over 7 bases. The trim removed 0 bases at V and 6 bases at J, leaving 3 bases unmatched. Germline assignment: CDR1 SGHRS and CDR2 YFSETQ. CDR3 size: 13 residues. CDR3 in amino acids: CASSLEPGGEQYF. CDR3 DNA sequence: TGCGCCAGCAGCTTGGAGCCGGGGGGCGAGCAGTACTTC.

The chain couples TRBV7-9 to TRBJ2-7, with 11 bases matching TRBD2. This CDR3 has 15 residues. V shed 0 bases and J 9 bases; nucleotides not matched to a gene: 7. Germline values: CDR1 SEHNR, CDR2 FQNEAQ (reference sequence). The CDR3 region is CASSLARGTSGRQYF. Here the CDR3 DNA reads TGTGCCAGCAGCTTAGCTCGGGGGACTAGCGGTCGGCAGTACTTC.

In its sample, this clone was seen a few times. V usage is TRBV4-1 and J usage is TRBJ1-1; D possibly corresponds to TRBD1 (6 bases). Trimming stripped 5 bases from V and 5 bases from J, with 15 bases between. Germline V gives CDR1 MGHRA, CDR2 YSYEKL. This CDR3 spans 14 amino acids. The CDR3 here is CASSAQGTGTEAFF. The CDR3 DNA follows: TGCGCCAGCAGCGCGCAGGGGACGGGGACTGAAGCTTTCTTT.

The chain links TRBV6-5 to TRBJ1-2; 10 nucleotides match TRBD1. The ends lost 1 base at V and 8 bases at J; junction bases unmatched: 4. This CDR3 comprises 14 residues. Germline CDR1 and CDR2: MNHEY and SVGAGI. CDR3 sequence reads: CASSYLGQGYGYTF. The CDR3 coding sequence is TGTGCCAGCAGTTACTTGGGACAGGGGTACGGCTACACCTTC.

The chain joins TRBV2 to TRBJ2-5, with D perhaps TRBD1 (6 bases). V lost 8 bases and J lost 1, with 14 bases in between. The CDR3 extends over 14 amino acids. Germline lookup yields CDR1 SNHLY and CDR2 FYNNEI. CDR3 sequence reads: CASQLQGGQETQYF. The CDR3 region has the DNA TGTGCCAGCCAGCTACAGGGCGGCCAAGAGACCCAGTACTTC.

The chain combines TRBV5-5 with TRBJ2-3; D may be TRBD2 (5 bases). The ends were cut back, 7 bases at V and 1 base at J, with 13 bases in the middle. The CDR3 loop spans 14 amino acids. Germline CDR1 and CDR2: SGHKS and YYEKEE (reference sequence). The CDR3 here is CASCDLRGTDTQYF. The CDR3 DNA follows: TGTGCCAGCTGCGACCTGAGGGGCACAGATACGCAGTATTTT.

This chain uses TRBV5-1 with TRBJ1-3, with TRBD1 matching 8 bases. The germline V gene has CDR1 SGHRS and CDR2 YFSETQ. V shed 4 bases and J 3 bases; nucleotides not matched to a gene: 3. The CDR3 has 14 residues. CDR3 coding DNA: TGCGCCAGCAGCCGAGACAGGGGTGGAAACACCATATATTTT. This encodes CASSRDRGGNTIYF.

This clone has more than one count but fewer than ten. The DNA for the CDR3 is TGTGCCAGCAGTTACGGGATTTTGACAGGGGCCGGCCAGCCCCAGCATTTT. Encoded protein: CASSYGILTGAGQPQHF. The chain has TRBV6-2 or TRBV6-3 and TRBJ1-5, with 8 bases aligning to TRBD1. The V and J ends lost 2 bases and 7 bases, in that order; junction bases with no gene match: 13. Germline assignment: CDR1 MNHEY and CDR2 SVGEGT. The CDR3 is made up of 17 amino acids.

The chain is built from TRBV9 and TRBJ1-3; D call uncertain. CDR3 size: 15 residues. The V gene's germline CDR1 is SGDLS and CDR2 YYNGEE. V lost 2 bases and J lost 2, with 11 bases in between. CDR3 sequence: CASSVQTRAGNTIYF. In DNA, the CDR3 is TGTGCCAGCAGCGTTCAGACAAGAGCTGGAAACACCATATATTTT.

The chain recombines TRBV4-1 with TRBJ1-2; a weak D match, TRBD1 (5 bases). Trimming removed 0 bases from V and 7 bases from J, with 12 bases in between. CDR3 length: 14 residues. The V gene's germline CDR1 is MGHRA and CDR2 YSYEKL. CDR3 amino acids: CASSQDHAGSGYTF. The CDR3 region has the DNA TGCGCCAGCAGCCAAGATCACGCAGGGTCTGGCTACACCTTC.

This chain joins TRBV5-4 and TRBJ1-6; no firm D call. The CDR3 extends over 14 amino acids. Germline V gene sequence: CDR1 SGHNT, CDR2 YYREEE (reference sequence). Trimming removed 2 bases from V and 6 bases from J, with 9 bases in between. The CDR3 DNA reads as TGTGCCAGCAGCTTTACAGCTCCTAATTCACCCCTCCACTTT. Protein: CASSFTAPNSPLHF.

This rearrangement joins TRBV6-6 to TRBJ1-2; 8 bases line up with TRBD1. With V trimmed by 6 bases and J by 0 bases, 6 bases remained unmatched. The germline gives CDR1 MNHNY, CDR2 SVGAGI (reference sequence). The CDR3 has 15 residues. The CDR3 protein is CASSPDRGTNYGYTF. In nucleotides, the CDR3 is TGTGCCAGCAGCCCAGACAGGGGAACTAACTATGGCTACACCTTC.

This clone was detected many times. This chain joins TRBV4-1 and TRBJ1-6; weak D call: TRBD1 (5 bases). The V and J ends lost 4 bases and 7 bases respectively, with 14 bases between them. The CDR3 runs 15 residues. Germline V gene lookup returns CDR1 MGHRA and CDR2 YSYEKL. This chain's CDR3 is CASSLTHRGNSPLHF. The CDR3 bases are TGCGCCAGCAGCCTAACACACCGGGGGAATTCACCCCTCCACTTT.

The sample holds a few counts of this clone. V and J are TRBV2 and TRBJ2-7; 9 bases fit TRBD1. The CDR3 extends over 15 amino acids. Germline CDR1 reads SNHLY; CDR2 reads FYNNEI. V shed 5 bases, J shed 3 bases, and the junction held 8 bases outside the gene matches. The CDR3 DNA reads TGTGCCAGCAGTTCACAGGGGGCATTGGTCTACGAGCAGTACTTC. Translated, it gives CASSSQGALVYEQYF.

This clone was detected once. J is TRBJ2-7 and V is TRBV2; 7 positions match TRBD1. The V gene's germline CDR1 is SNHLY and CDR2 FYNNEI. With 7 bases clipped from V and 3 bases from J, the junction kept 6 bases outside the gene matches. The CDR3 spans 13 residues. The CDR3 DNA is TGTGCCAGCAAAAAGGGACAGAGCTACGAGCAGTACTTC. This encodes CASKKGQSYEQYF.

The J gene is TRBJ2-5, the V gene TRBV2, with D maybe TRBD2 (6 bases). Germline loops: CDR1 SNHLY, CDR2 FYNNEI. V gave up 7 bases and J gave up 2 bases, with 17 bases separating them. This CDR3 is built from 15 residues. This CDR3 reads CASTARGGVQETQYF. The CDR3 DNA reads TGTGCCAGCACCGCCCGAGGAGGGGTGCAAGAGACCCAGTACTTC.